One and the same sample provided the 20 T cell receptor beta chains below, sequenced in a study of cytomegalovirus exposure and HLA in healthy donors. PCR involved 60 Vbeta and 13 Jbeta primers. Assay: immunoSEQ multiplex PCR; the TCRdb copy retains only in-frame clones and omits some. The sample carries about 190,000 clones, about 87% recorded once. Sequencing was carried out using PBMCs. These receptors were taken from a man aged 30 to 45 in good health and CMV-seronegative.

The chain couples TRBV28 to TRBJ1-1, with 8 bases fitting TRBD1. The V gene end was trimmed by 6 bases and the J gene end by 1 base; junction bases not matched to a gene: 4. Looked up from germline, CDR1 is MDHEN and CDR2 is SYDVKM. This CDR3 contains 14 residues. Here the CDR3 DNA reads TGTGCCAGCAGCTCAGGGGGCTCGAACACTGAAGCTTTCTTT. It is translated as CASSSGGSNTEAFF.

This clone was seen more than once but under ten times. This chain connects TRBV2 to TRBJ2-2; D possibly corresponds to TRBD1 (6 bases). V gave up 5 bases and J gave up 6 bases, with 22 bases separating them. CDR3 length: 17 amino acids. Germline V gene sequence: CDR1 SNHLY, CDR2 FYNNEI. CDR3 sequence: CASSPQGVEGVAGELFF. The CDR3 DNA sequence: TGTGCCAGCAGTCCGCAGGGAGTAGAGGGGGTTGCCGGGGAGCTGTTTTTT.

The chain couples TRBV18 to TRBJ2-7; 7 bases fit TRBD1. CDR3 size: 16 residues. The V gene end was trimmed by 4 bases and the J gene end by 6 bases; junction bases not matched to a gene: 15. Germline V gives CDR1 KGHSH, CDR2 LQKENI. CDR3 region: CASSRVPGTDLSEQYF. The CDR3 coding sequence is TGTGCCAGCTCACGAGTTCCCGGGACAGATCTCTCCGAGCAGTACTTC.

This chain links TRBV2 with TRBJ1-5; D possibly corresponds to TRBD1 (5 bases). The CDR3 has 12 residues. Trimming removed 6 bases at V and 6 bases at J, with 9 bases between. Per the germline V gene, CDR1 is SNHLY and CDR2 is FYNNEI. The CDR3, as DNA: TGTGCCAGCAGGGGGGAGGGTCAGCCCCAGCATTTT. Residues: CASRGEGQPQHF.

A few counts support this clone. The chain carries TRBV19 and TRBJ2-1; D possibly corresponds to TRBD2 (7 bases). The CDR3 consists of 14 residues. In germline, CDR1 is LNHDA, CDR2 SQIVND (reference sequence). V lost 11 bases to trimming and J lost 8 bases, with 22 bases between them. As DNA, the CDR3 is TGTGCCTTAGGGGGGGCCGGCCCTGAGGATGAGCAGTTCTTC. Translated: CALGGAGPEDEQFF.

This rearrangement joins TRBV13 to TRBJ2-5; 12 bases are a match to TRBD2. Germline CDR1 and CDR2: PRHDT and FYEKMQ (reference sequence). Trimming at V came to 2 bases and at J to 2 bases, leaving 0 bases not matched to a gene. CDR3 length: 15 residues. The DNA of the CDR3 is TGTGCCAGCAGCTTAACTAGCGGGGGGCAAGAGACCCAGTACTTC. Protein: CASSLTSGGQETQYF.

The chain uses TRBV2 and TRBJ2-7; 10 bases line up with TRBD1. Trimming cost V 6 bases and J 2 bases; bases outside gene matches: 4. The V gene's germline CDR1 is SNHLY and CDR2 FYNNEI. The length of the CDR3 is 14 residues. The CDR3 DNA follows: TGTGCCAGCAGCGGACAGGGGGTAACCTACGAGCAGTACTTC. This gives the protein CASSGQGVTYEQYF.

The CDR3 DNA follows: TGTGCTAGTGGCTCCTTACCGAGGACAGAGAAGGTGTACGAGCAGTACTTC. This translates into CASGSLPRTEKVYEQYF. V gene TRBV12-5 combines with J gene TRBJ2-7; D perhaps matches TRBD1 (6 bases). The V and J ends lost 6 bases and 4 bases respectively, with 25 bases between them. This CDR3 has 17 residues. CDR1 and CDR2 (germline): LGHNT, FRNRAP.

The J gene is TRBJ1-1, the V gene TRBV30, with 8 bases aligning to TRBD1. From germline, CDR1 is GTSNPN and CDR2 SVGIG (reference sequence). The CDR3 has 13 residues. V lost 3 bases to trimming and J lost 3 bases; unmatched junction nucleotides: 3. CDR3 sequence: CAWSAGQDTEAFF. DNA of the CDR3: TGTGCCTGGAGCGCGGGACAGGACACTGAAGCTTTCTTT. Combining the CDR3 with reference TRBV30 and TRBJ1-1 gives the whole variable domain SQTIHQWPATLVQPVGSPLSLECTVEGTSNPNLYWYRQAAGRGLQLLFYSVGIGQISSEVPQNLSASRPQDRQFILSSKKLLLSDSGFYLCAWSAGQDTEAFFGQGTRLTVV.

CDR3 in amino acids: CASSLLQGGDYEQYF. CDR3 DNA: TGCGCCAGCAGCTTGCTACAGGGGGGCGACTACGAGCAGTACTTC. The chain employs TRBV5-1 and TRBJ2-7, with TRBD1 matching over 8 bases. The CDR3 covers 15 residues. Germline trimming cut 1 base from V and 3 bases from J; bases unmatched to any gene: 6. The germline gives CDR1 SGHRS, CDR2 YFSETQ.

This chain links TRBV7-9 with TRBJ2-1; 12 bases map to TRBD2. The ends lost 1 base at V and 8 bases at J; junction bases unmatched: 6. The germline CDR1 and CDR2 sequences are SEHNR and FQNEAQ (reference sequence). The CDR3 sequence is 16 residues long. CDR3 protein: CASSLGKTSGSYEQFF. The CDR3 DNA follows: TGTGCCAGCAGCTTAGGCAAGACTAGCGGGAGCTATGAGCAGTTCTTC. The entire variable domain, with the rest obtained from reference TRBV7-9 and TRBJ2-1, is as follows: DTGVSQNPRHKITKRGQNVTFRCDPISEHNRLYWYRQTLGQGPEFLTYFQNEAQLEKSRLLSDRFSAERPKGSFSTLEIQRTEQGDSAMYLCASSLGKTSGSYEQFFGPGTRLTVL.

A few counts support this clone. The chain links TRBV27 to TRBJ2-7, with TRBD1 matching 7 bases. The CDR3 loop spans 13 amino acids. J lost 5 bases, V lost 10 bases, and 11 bases had no gene match. CDR1 is MNHEY and CDR2 is SMNVEV in the germline V gene (reference sequence). The CDR3 DNA follows: TGTGCCACCTCAGGGGGAGTTAGGAACGAGCAGTACTTC. Translating gives CATSGGVRNEQYF.

The chain uses TRBV5-1 and TRBJ2-7, with unresolved D. Germline V CDR1 and CDR2: SGHRS, YFSETQ. The CDR3 contains 14 residues. V was trimmed by 3 bases and J by 4 bases, leaving 14 bases between them. The CDR3 bases are TGCGCCAGCAGCTCCAGACTCGACTCATACGAGCAGTACTTC. This encodes CASSSRLDSYEQYF. Supplemented by reference TRBV5-1 and TRBJ2-7, the full variable domain reads KAGVTQTPRYLIKTRGQQVTLSCSPISGHRSVSWYQQTPGQGLQFLFEYFSETQRNKGNFPGRFSGRQFSNSRSEMNVSTLELGDSALYLCASSSRLDSYEQYFGPGTRLTVT.

V and J are TRBV11-2 and TRBJ1-2; D gene unclear. V lost 1 base to trimming and J lost 6 bases, with 6 bases between them. CDR1 SGHAT and CDR2 FQNNGV come from the germline V gene. The CDR3 runs 12 residues. DNA of the CDR3: TGTGCCAGCAGCTTAGGCGGTGATGGCTACACCTTC. Its translation is CASSLGGDGYTF.

The chain recombines TRBV10-1 with TRBJ1-1; 7 nucleotides agree with TRBD1. This CDR3 spans 13 amino acids. Trimming at V came to 6 bases and at J to 5 bases, leaving 6 bases not matched to a gene. From germline, CDR1 is WNHNN and CDR2 SYGVQD (reference sequence). DNA of the CDR3: TGCGCCAGCAGGCGGGCAGGGGGGACTGAAGCTTTCTTT. This codes for CASRRAGGTEAFF.

The chain uses TRBV2 and TRBJ2-3; D is unresolved. V was trimmed by 10 bases and J by 0 bases, leaving 17 bases between them. The CDR3 contains 15 residues. CDR1 is SNHLY and CDR2 is FYNNEI in the germline V gene. Here the CDR3 reads CATRSSGPSTDTQYF. Written as DNA, the CDR3 is TGTGCCACCAGATCCTCGGGTCCTAGCACAGATACGCAGTATTTT. The entire variable domain, with the rest obtained from reference TRBV2 and TRBJ2-3, is as follows: EPEVTQTPSHQVTQMGQEVILRCVPISNHLYFYWYRQILGQKVEFLVSFYNNEISEKSEIFDDQFSVERPDGSNFTLKIRSTKLEDSAMYFCATRSSGPSTDTQYFGPGTRLTVL.

The gene calls are TRBV29-1 and TRBJ1-1, with 7 bases identical to TRBD1. Trimming removed 3 bases from V and 2 bases from J; junction bases left unmatched: 3. The CDR3 loop spans 13 amino acids. Germline assignment: CDR1 SQVTM and CDR2 ANQGSEA. The CDR3 region is CSVDGTVNTEAFF. As DNA, the CDR3 is TGCAGCGTTGACGGGACAGTAAACACTGAAGCTTTCTTT.

This chain joins TRBV6-5 and TRBJ2-7; D perhaps matches TRBD2 (6 bases). Between the trimmed V and J ends, which lost 2 bases and 6 bases, there was a span of 17 bases. CDR3 length equals 15 residues. Germline lookup yields CDR1 MNHEY and CDR2 SVGAGI. Here the CDR3 reads CASSYGDSFRLEQYF. CDR3 DNA sequence: TGTGCCAGCAGTTACGGGGACTCCTTTCGTCTCGAGCAGTACTTC.

The V and J genes are TRBV6-5 and TRBJ2-7; D is undetermined. Germline V gene lookup returns CDR1 MNHEY and CDR2 SVGAGI. Trimming left V 2 bases short and J 4 bases short, with 9 bases between. The CDR3 loop spans 13 amino acids. CDR3 region: CASSYASGYEQYF. CDR3 in DNA: TGTGCCAGCAGTTACGCCTCCGGGTACGAGCAGTACTTC.

This chain connects TRBV4-2 to TRBJ2-5; 9 bases align to TRBD1. Germline V gives CDR1 LGHNA, CDR2 YNFKEQ. This CDR3 has 17 residues. Losses at the gene ends were 4 bases for V and 5 bases for J; bases not matched to a gene: 14. CDR3 DNA: TGTGCCAGCAGCCCCTATCGGGACAGGGCCCGGTGGGAGACCCAGTACTTC. Residues: CASSPYRDRARWETQYF.